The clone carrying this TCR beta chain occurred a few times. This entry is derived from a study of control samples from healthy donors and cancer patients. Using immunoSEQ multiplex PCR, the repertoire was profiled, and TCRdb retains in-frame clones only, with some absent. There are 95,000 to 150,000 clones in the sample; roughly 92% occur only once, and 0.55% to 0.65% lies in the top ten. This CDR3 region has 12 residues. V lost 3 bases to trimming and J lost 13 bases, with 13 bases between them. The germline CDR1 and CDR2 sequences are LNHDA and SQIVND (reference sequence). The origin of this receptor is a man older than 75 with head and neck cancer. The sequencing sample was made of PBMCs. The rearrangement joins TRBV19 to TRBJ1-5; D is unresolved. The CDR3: CASSIALGFQHF. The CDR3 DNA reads TGTGCCAGTAGTATCGCCTTAGGGTTTCAGCATTTT.